This T cell receptor (beta chain) comes out of a study of blood T cell repertoires in COVID-19. The authors' processing: Cell counts per sample came from amplifying reference gene primers. The data were produced by immunoSEQ multiplex PCR, yet TCRdb's version contains in-frame clones alone and is incomplete. V and J calls and clone size follow that table, whereas D and trimming were derived from the DNA. Of 110,000 to 150,000 clones listed, approximately 78% are singletons. Participant ages covered roughly 18 to 90 years across some 25 US areas. Cohort 3 recovered donors had two negative PCRs, clearance, or symptom resolution. The V gene end was trimmed by 2 bases and the J gene end by 9 bases; junction bases not matched to a gene: 13. The length of the CDR3 is 15 residues. Germline V gives CDR1 SNHLY, CDR2 FYNNEI.

The specimen was PBMCs or T cells enriched from blood (not recorded which). The rearrangement joins TRBV2 to TRBJ2-7, with TRBD2 matching 7 bases. This receptor was taken from a woman aged 45-65 years who had recovered from COVID-19. In DNA, the CDR3 is TGTGCCAGCAGTGAAACGGGGGTCGGGGGGACGCGGCAGTACTTC. This codes for CASSETGVGGTRQYF.